These T cell receptor beta chains were read from a single sample in a study of T cell changes during pregnancy in multiple sclerosis. The assay was immunoSEQ multiplex PCR, and TCRdb's table has in-frame clones only and misses some. The sample records some 23,000 clones, around nine tenths being singletons. Specimen: CD8+ T cells from peripheral blood mononuclear cells, collected in the first trimester of pregnancy. These receptors were collected from a female donor in good health, enrolled as a control in a pregnancy study. Each CDR3 is given with its conserved first and last residue. The D gene is left open where the match is weak. The listing skips clone size in some rows; elsewhere it reads once, few, many or a size class.

V gene: TRBV18; J gene: TRBJ1-1; D gene: NA; clone size: once; CDR3 protein: CASSPPGRDILSNTEAFF; CDR3 DNA: TGTGCCAGCTCACCGCCTGGCCGGGACATACTATCGAACACTGAAGCTTTCTTT
V gene: TRBV6-5; J gene: TRBJ1-3; D gene: NA; clone size: NA; CDR3 protein: CASSLLRVQGGNTIYF; CDR3 DNA: TGTGCCAGCAGTTTACTCAGGGTCCAAGGTGGAAACACCATATATTTT
V gene: TRBV28; J gene: TRBJ2-2; D gene: NA; clone size: NA; CDR3 protein: CASSYGTENTGELFF; CDR3 DNA: TGTGCCAGCAGTTATGGTACTGAGAACACCGGGGAGCTGTTTTTT
V gene: TRBV13; J gene: TRBJ2-7; D gene: TRBD1; clone size: NA; CDR3 protein: CASSSRDRSSYEQYF; CDR3 DNA: TGTGCCAGCAGCTCACGGGACAGGAGCTCCTACGAGCAGTACTTC
V gene: TRBV2; J gene: TRBJ2-7; D gene: TRBD2; clone size: NA; CDR3 protein: CASSYPGLRSYEQYF; CDR3 DNA: TGTGCCAGCAGTTATCCGGGACTAAGGTCCTACGAGCAGTACTTC
V gene: TRBV7-2; J gene: TRBJ1-6; D gene: NA; clone size: NA; CDR3 protein: CASSPGSTRTRGSPLHF; CDR3 DNA: TGTGCCAGCAGCCCAGGGTCGACGAGAACGCGCGGTTCACCCCTCCACTTT
V gene: TRBV7-8; J gene: TRBJ2-1; D gene: TRBD2; clone size: NA; CDR3 protein: CASSRGTSGYNEQFF; CDR3 DNA: TGTGCCAGCAGCCGAGGGACTAGCGGTTACAATGAGCAGTTCTTC
V gene: TRBV6-5; J gene: TRBJ1-4; D gene: NA; clone size: NA; CDR3 protein: CASSYAGESEKLFF; CDR3 DNA: TGTGCCAGCAGTTACGCAGGGGAGAGCGAAAAACTGTTTTTT
V gene: TRBV10-3; J gene: TRBJ1-2; D gene: NA; clone size: NA; CDR3 protein: CAISDLRPTEGSYGYTF; CDR3 DNA: TGTGCCATCAGTGATTTAAGACCGACAGAAGGTAGCTATGGCTACACCTTC
V gene: TRBV28; J gene: TRBJ2-7; D gene: NA; clone size: NA; CDR3 protein: CASSSENPYEQYF; CDR3 DNA: TGTGCCAGCAGTTCAGAAAACCCCTACGAGCAGTACTTC
V gene: TRBV4-1; J gene: TRBJ2-7; D gene: TRBD2; clone size: NA; CDR3 protein: CASSQDPSGGYEQYF; CDR3 DNA: TGCGCCAGCAGCCAAGATCCCAGCGGGGGGTACGAGCAGTACTTC
V gene: TRBV5-6; J gene: TRBJ1-1; D gene: NA; clone size: NA; CDR3 protein: CASSLDMNTEAFF; CDR3 DNA: TGTGCCAGCTCCCTTGACATGAACACTGAAGCTTTCTTT
V gene: TRBV27; J gene: TRBJ2-1; D gene: TRBD2; clone size: NA; CDR3 protein: CASSTGLAIYNEQFF; CDR3 DNA: TGTGCCAGCTCCACGGGACTAGCGATCTACAATGAGCAGTTCTTC
V gene: TRBV14; J gene: TRBJ2-2; D gene: TRBD2; clone size: NA; CDR3 protein: CASSQESGGVTGELFF; CDR3 DNA: TGTGCCAGCAGCCAAGAGTCTGGGGGGGTGACCGGGGAGCTGTTTTTT
V gene: TRBV4-3; J gene: TRBJ2-6; D gene: TRBD1; clone size: NA; CDR3 protein: CASSQHRGPGTGANVLTF; CDR3 DNA: TGCGCCAGCAGCCAGCACAGGGGGCCTGGCACGGGGGCCAACGTCCTGACTTTC
V gene: TRBV7-8; J gene: TRBJ1-2; D gene: TRBD1; clone size: NA; CDR3 protein: CASSTKGAGYGYTF; CDR3 DNA: TGTGCCAGCAGCACGAAGGGGGCTGGGTATGGCTACACCTTC
V gene: TRBV4-1; J gene: TRBJ2-2; D gene: TRBD1; clone size: NA; CDR3 protein: CASSQDRGTGELFF; CDR3 DNA: TGCGCCAGCAGCCAAGACAGGGGGACCGGGGAGCTGTTTTTT
V gene: TRBV28; J gene: TRBJ2-3; D gene: TRBD1; clone size: NA; CDR3 protein: CASRFKRGQGIDTQYF; CDR3 DNA: TGTGCCAGCAGATTTAAGAGGGGACAGGGGATAGATACGCAGTATTTT
V gene: TRBV27; J gene: TRBJ2-7; D gene: NA; clone size: NA; CDR3 protein: CASSLLGQSYEQYF; CDR3 DNA: TGTGCCAGCAGTTTACTCGGACAATCCTACGAGCAGTACTTC
V gene: TRBV11-2; J gene: TRBJ2-5; D gene: NA; clone size: NA; CDR3 protein: CASSWGVGDQETQYF; CDR3 DNA: TGTGCCAGCAGCTGGGGGGTTGGGGACCAAGAGACCCAGTACTTC
V gene: TRBV7-2; J gene: TRBJ2-7; D gene: TRBD1; clone size: NA; CDR3 protein: CASSQPGQTYEQYF; CDR3 DNA: TGTGCCAGCAGCCAACCGGGACAGACATACGAGCAGTACTTC
V gene: TRBV19; J gene: TRBJ1-6; D gene: NA; clone size: NA; CDR3 protein: CASSIYGGQPNSPLHF; CDR3 DNA: TGTGCCAGTAGTATTTACGGGGGGCAACCGAATTCACCCCTCCACTTT